This entry lists 18 T cell receptor beta chains sequenced from one sample in a study of blood T cell repertoires in COVID-19. TCRdb's table, derived via immunoSEQ multiplex PCR, lists solely in-frame clones and lacks some. Counted here are 60,000 to 65,000 clones, roughly 90% occurring once; the ten biggest clones make up about 9.3%. Sequencing was done on a sample of peripheral blood. The origin of the receptors is a woman aged 80 or over with active COVID-19.

V is TRBV5-4 and J is TRBJ2-1, with TRBD2 matching over 8 bases. V gave up 0 bases and J gave up 4 bases; unmatched junction bases: 6. Germline-derived CDR1 and CDR2 are SGHNT and YYREEE (reference sequence). The CDR3 length is 16 residues. The CDR3 coding sequence is TGTGCCAGCAGCTTGGCGATGAGCGGGGGATACAATGAGCAGTTCTTC. Translation gives CASSLAMSGGYNEQFF.

The chain is built from TRBV19 and TRBJ1-2; possibly TRBD1 for D (5 bases). The CDR3 has 15 residues. With 0 bases removed from V and 5 bases from J, the gap between germline ends came to 13 bases. Germline loops: CDR1 LNHDA, CDR2 SQIVND (reference sequence). CDR3 sequence: CASSIDGGSWYGYTF. For the CDR3, the DNA is TGTGCCAGTAGTATAGACGGGGGATCGTGGTATGGCTACACCTTC.

The chain recombines TRBV6-1 with TRBJ1-3; the match to TRBD1 covers 8 bases. Germline V gives CDR1 MNHNS, CDR2 SASEGT. The CDR3 contains 16 residues. J lost 0 bases, V lost 2 bases, and 3 bases had no gene match. CDR3 loop: CASSEMGQDSGNTIYF. CDR3 nucleotide sequence: TGTGCCAGCAGTGAAATGGGACAGGACTCTGGAAACACCATATATTTT.

The chain employs TRBV4-1 and TRBJ2-7; 9 bases are shared with TRBD1. Looked up from germline, CDR1 is MGHRA and CDR2 is YSYEKL. This CDR3 has 14 amino acids. J lost 4 bases, V lost 3 bases, and 4 bases had no gene match. CDR3 in amino acids: CASSHLDRGYEQYF. Here the CDR3 DNA reads TGCGCCAGCAGCCACTTGGACAGGGGTTACGAGCAGTACTTC.

DNA for the CDR3: TGTGCCAGCAGTTCCTGGACGGGGGACAGCAGGCGGGAGACCCAGTACTTC. Amino acid sequence: CASSSWTGDSRRETQYF. This chain uses TRBV28 with TRBJ2-5; a possible D gene is TRBD1 (7 bases). Germline CDR1 reads MDHEN; CDR2 reads SYDVKM. This CDR3 region has 17 residues. V gave up 4 bases and J gave up 5 bases, with 23 bases separating them.

The J gene is TRBJ2-2, the V gene TRBV24-1; unclear D gene. V was clipped by 6 bases and J by 0 bases, with 10 bases between them. Germline V gene sequence: CDR1 KGHDR, CDR2 SFDVKD. The CDR3 sequence is 15 residues long. As DNA, the CDR3 is TGTGCCACCAGTTTTGGCCCTTCGAACACCGGGGAGCTGTTTTTT. Its translation is CATSFGPSNTGELFF.

V gene TRBV5-4 combines with J gene TRBJ2-5; tentative D call: TRBD1 (5 bases). Germline CDR1 SGHNT, CDR2 YYREEE (reference sequence). The CDR3 is 14 amino acids. V lost 0 bases and J lost 10, with 16 bases in between. In DNA, the CDR3 is TGTGCCAGCAGCTTGGGGGCAGGGATTGTGTACCAGTACTTC. Translation gives CASSLGAGIVYQYF.

V gene TRBV10-3 combines with J gene TRBJ2-1; weak D call: TRBD1 (5 bases). Trimming removed 2 bases at V and 6 bases at J, with 8 bases between. Germline-derived CDR1 and CDR2 are ENHRY and SYGVKD. The CDR3 contains 13 residues. CDR3 in amino acids: CAISEGRANEQFF. The CDR3 coding sequence is TGTGCCATCAGTGAGGGCAGGGCCAATGAGCAGTTCTTC.

The chain combines TRBV5-1 with TRBJ2-7; 7 positions agree with TRBD2. The CDR3 covers 16 residues. The V gene's germline CDR1 is SGHRS and CDR2 YFSETQ. V lost 0 bases, J lost 1 base, and 7 bases stayed unmatched. The CDR3 DNA reads TGCGCCAGCAGCTTGGAGCCTAGCGGAACTTCCTACGAGCAGTACTTC. This sequence encodes CASSLEPSGTSYEQYF.

The chain employs TRBV19 and TRBJ1-1, with D unresolved. CDR1 is LNHDA and CDR2 is SQIVND in the germline V gene (reference sequence). V shed 1 base and J shed 6 bases, with 12 bases lying between them. The CDR3 is made up of 14 amino acids. CDR3 in amino acids: CASSIVSSLAEAFF. The CDR3, as DNA: TGTGCCAGTAGTATAGTTTCCTCTCTCGCTGAAGCTTTCTTT.

This rearrangement joins TRBV12-3 or TRBV12-4 to TRBJ1-2; no clear D gene. The ends were cut back, 1 base at V and 10 bases at J, with 10 bases in the middle. The CDR3 has 12 residues. CDR3 DNA sequence: TGTGCCAGCAGTTTAGAAAGCGCTGCCTACACCTTC. Translating it yields CASSLESAAYTF.

This clone is a singleton in its sample. CDR3 in DNA: TGTGCCAGCAGCGCCGGGACAGGGGGTTGGTCGGCCGGGGAGCTGTTTTTT. Translated, it gives CASSAGTGGWSAGELFF. This chain joins TRBV9 and TRBJ2-2; 11 bases are shared with TRBD1. Germline V gene sequence: CDR1 SGDLS, CDR2 YYNGEE. J lost 6 bases, V lost 3 bases, and 10 bases had no gene match. There are 17 residues in the CDR3. Drawing the rest from reference TRBV9 and TRBJ2-2, the complete variable domain is DSGVTQTPKHLITATGQRVTLRCSPRSGDLSVYWYQQSLDQGLQFLIQYYNGEERAKGNILERFSAQQFPDLHSELNLSSLELGDSALYFCASSAGTGGWSAGELFFGEGSRLTVL.

The V gene is TRBV4-1, the J gene TRBJ2-3; D uncertain. Trimming removed 3 bases from V and 4 bases from J, with 5 bases in between. Germline CDR1 is MGHRA and CDR2 is YSYEKL. This CDR3 spans 12 amino acids. DNA for the CDR3: TGCGCCAGCAGCCACCTAGCAGATACGCAGTATTTT. It is translated as CASSHLADTQYF.

This chain joins TRBV27 and TRBJ2-1, with D maybe TRBD1 (7 bases). Germline V gives CDR1 MNHEY, CDR2 SMNVEV (reference sequence). The CDR3 is made up of 17 amino acids. V was trimmed by 5 bases and J by 4 bases, leaving 21 bases between them. Here the CDR3 reads CASSPRSGGGPYNEQFF. The CDR3 DNA follows: TGTGCCAGCAGTCCCCGTTCAGGAGGGGGCCCTTACAATGAGCAGTTCTTC.

In this sample, this clone turned up once. The CDR3 bases are TGTGCCAGCAGTCAACAGGGGGCTAATTCACCCCTCCACTTT. It codes for CASSQQGANSPLHF. This chain joins TRBV2 and TRBJ1-6, with 9 bases identical to TRBD1. This CDR3 has 14 residues. V lost 5 bases to trimming and J lost 6 bases; unmatched junction nucleotides: 2. The V gene's germline CDR1 is SNHLY and CDR2 FYNNEI.

This clone was counted a single time. The CDR3 reads CASSLVGTSDSDTQYF. The CDR3, as DNA: TGTGCCAGCAGCTTAGTAGGGACTAGCGACTCAGATACGCAGTATTTT. This chain links TRBV7-2 with TRBJ2-3; 10 nucleotides agree with TRBD2. The CDR3 has 16 amino acids. Trimming removed 1 base from V and 4 bases from J; junction bases left unmatched: 5. From germline, CDR1 is SGHTA and CDR2 FQGNSA.

The rearrangement links TRBV20-1 to TRBJ2-1; 10 bases match TRBD1. The CDR3 extends over 16 amino acids. In germline, CDR1 is DFQATT, CDR2 SNEGSKA (reference sequence). The ends lost 3 bases at V and 4 bases at J; junction bases unmatched: 9. CDR3 in DNA: TGCAGTGCTAGTACCGGGACAGGGGAACCTTACAATGAGCAGTTCTTC. Its protein is CSASTGTGEPYNEQFF.

The chain couples TRBV5-1 to TRBJ2-7, with D perhaps matching TRBD2 (6 bases). Trimming pared 4 bases from V and 3 bases from J, leaving 17 bases between. CDR3 length: 15 residues. Looked up from germline, CDR1 is SGHRS and CDR2 is YFSETQ. For the CDR3, the DNA is TGCGCCAGCAGCCCGGGATTTGGCGGGATCTACGAGCAGTACGTC. Its protein product is CASSPGFGGIYEQYV.